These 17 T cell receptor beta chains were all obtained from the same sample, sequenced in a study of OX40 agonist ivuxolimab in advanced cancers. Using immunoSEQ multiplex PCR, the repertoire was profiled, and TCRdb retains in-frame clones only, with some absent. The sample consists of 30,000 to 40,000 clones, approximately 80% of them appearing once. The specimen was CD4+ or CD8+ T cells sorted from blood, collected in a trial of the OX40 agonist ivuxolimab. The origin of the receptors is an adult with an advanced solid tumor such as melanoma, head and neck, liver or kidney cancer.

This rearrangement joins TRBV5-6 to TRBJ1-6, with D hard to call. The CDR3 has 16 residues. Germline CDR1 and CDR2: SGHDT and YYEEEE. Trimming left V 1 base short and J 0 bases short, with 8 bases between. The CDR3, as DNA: TGTGCCAGCAGCTTGACAGCTAGCTCCTATAATTCACCCCTCCACTTT. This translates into CASSLTASSYNSPLHF.

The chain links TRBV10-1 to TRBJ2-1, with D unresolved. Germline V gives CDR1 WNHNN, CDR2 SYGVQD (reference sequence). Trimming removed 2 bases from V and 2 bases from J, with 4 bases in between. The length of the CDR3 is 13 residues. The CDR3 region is CASSERPYNEQFF. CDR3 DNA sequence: TGCGCCAGCAGTGAGAGGCCCTACAATGAGCAGTTCTTC.

The CDR3 DNA is TGCGCCAGCAGCCAATCATACCCGGGAGGGCCCGAGCAGTACTTC. It yields the protein CASSQSYPGGPEQYF. The chain is built from TRBV4-1 and TRBJ2-7, with 8 bases fitting TRBD2. This CDR3 is built from 15 residues. V was clipped by 2 bases and J by 6 bases; unmatched bases: 9. Germline assignment: CDR1 MGHRA and CDR2 YSYEKL.

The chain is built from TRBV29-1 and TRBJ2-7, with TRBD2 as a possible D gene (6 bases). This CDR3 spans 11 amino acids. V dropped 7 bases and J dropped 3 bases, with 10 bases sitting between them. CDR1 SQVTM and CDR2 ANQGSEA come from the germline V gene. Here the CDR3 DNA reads TGCAGCGGGCGACTAGGCTACGAGCAGTACTTC. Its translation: CSGRLGYEQYF.

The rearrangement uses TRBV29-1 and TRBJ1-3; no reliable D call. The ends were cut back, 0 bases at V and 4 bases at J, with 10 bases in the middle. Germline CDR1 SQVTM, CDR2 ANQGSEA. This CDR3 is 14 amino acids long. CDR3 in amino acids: CSVEEANSGNTIYF. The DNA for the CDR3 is TGCAGCGTTGAAGAAGCAAATAGCGGAAACACCATATATTTT.

The CDR3: CASTQDTLTYEQYF. CDR3 DNA sequence: TGTGCCAGCACCCAAGACACCCTGACCTACGAGCAGTACTTC. V is TRBV5-4 and J is TRBJ2-7, with unresolved D. Per germline, CDR1 SGHNT and CDR2 YYREEE (reference sequence). This CDR3 has 14 amino acids. V gave up 6 bases and J gave up 2 bases, with 15 bases separating them.

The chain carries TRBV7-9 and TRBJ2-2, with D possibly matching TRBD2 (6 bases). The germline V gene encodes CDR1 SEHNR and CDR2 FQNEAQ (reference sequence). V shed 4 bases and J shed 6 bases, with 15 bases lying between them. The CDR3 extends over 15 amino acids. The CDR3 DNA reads TGTGCCAGCAGCTCCAGGGACTCGAGGGCCGGGGAGCTGTTTTTT. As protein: CASSSRDSRAGELFF.

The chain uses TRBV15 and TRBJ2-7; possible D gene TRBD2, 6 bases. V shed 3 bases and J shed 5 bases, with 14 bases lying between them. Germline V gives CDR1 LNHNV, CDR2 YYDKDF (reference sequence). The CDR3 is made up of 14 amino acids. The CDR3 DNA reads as TGTGCCACCAGCAGGGGGGGTTTCGGAAACGAGCAGTACTTC. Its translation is CATSRGGFGNEQYF.

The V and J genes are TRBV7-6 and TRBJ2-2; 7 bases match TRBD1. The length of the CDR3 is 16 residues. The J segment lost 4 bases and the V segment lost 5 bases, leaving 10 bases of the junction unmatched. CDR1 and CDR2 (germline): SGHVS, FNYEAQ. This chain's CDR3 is CASSPVEGAITGELFF. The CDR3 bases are TGTGCCAGCAGCCCGGTAGAGGGGGCTATCACCGGGGAGCTGTTTTTT.

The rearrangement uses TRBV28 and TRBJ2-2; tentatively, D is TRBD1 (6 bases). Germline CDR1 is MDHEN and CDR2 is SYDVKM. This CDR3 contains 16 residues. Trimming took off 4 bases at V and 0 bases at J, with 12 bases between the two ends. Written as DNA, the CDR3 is TGTGCCAGCAGTTCCTGGGACACCTCGAACACCGGGGAGCTGTTTTTT. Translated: CASSSWDTSNTGELFF.

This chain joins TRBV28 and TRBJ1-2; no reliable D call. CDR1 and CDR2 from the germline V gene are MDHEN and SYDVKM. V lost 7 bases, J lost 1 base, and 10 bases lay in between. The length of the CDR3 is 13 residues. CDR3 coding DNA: TGTGCCAGCACCCTCACGATTAACTATGGCTACACCTTC. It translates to CASTLTINYGYTF.

CDR3 DNA: TGTGCCACCGCTTCCGGGACAGGGGGAGAAAAACTGTTTTTT. Protein sequence: CATASGTGGEKLFF. The chain has TRBV15 and TRBJ1-4; 11 nucleotides line up with TRBD1. V shed 8 bases, J shed 8 bases, and the junction held 7 bases outside the gene matches. Germline V gene lookup returns CDR1 LNHNV and CDR2 YYDKDF (reference sequence). The CDR3 has 14 residues.

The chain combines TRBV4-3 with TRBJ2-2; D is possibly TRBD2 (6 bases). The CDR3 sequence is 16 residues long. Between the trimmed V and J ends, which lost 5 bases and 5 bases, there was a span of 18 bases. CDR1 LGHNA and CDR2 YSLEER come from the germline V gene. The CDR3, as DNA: TGCGCCAGCAGCGCCGCGAGCGGGCGATTAACCGGGGAGCTGTTTTTT. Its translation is CASSAASGRLTGELFF.

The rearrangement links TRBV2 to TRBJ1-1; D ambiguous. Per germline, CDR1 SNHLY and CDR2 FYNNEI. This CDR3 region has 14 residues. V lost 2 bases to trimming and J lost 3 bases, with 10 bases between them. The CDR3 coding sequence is TGTGCCAGCAGTGAACCGGGGTTTTACACTGAAGCTTTCTTT. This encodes CASSEPGFYTEAFF.

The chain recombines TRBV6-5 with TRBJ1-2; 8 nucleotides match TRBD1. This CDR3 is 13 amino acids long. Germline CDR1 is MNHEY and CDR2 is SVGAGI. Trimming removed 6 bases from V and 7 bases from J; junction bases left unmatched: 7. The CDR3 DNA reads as TGTGCCAGCAGCAAGGACAGGGCTCGTGGCTACACCTTC. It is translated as CASSKDRARGYTF.

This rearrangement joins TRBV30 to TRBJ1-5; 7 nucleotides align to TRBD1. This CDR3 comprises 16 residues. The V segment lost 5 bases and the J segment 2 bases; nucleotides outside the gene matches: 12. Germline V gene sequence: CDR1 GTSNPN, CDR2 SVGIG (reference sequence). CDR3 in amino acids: CAWVQTGLVRNQPQHF. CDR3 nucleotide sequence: TGTGCCTGGGTTCAGACAGGGTTAGTTCGCAATCAGCCCCAGCATTTT.

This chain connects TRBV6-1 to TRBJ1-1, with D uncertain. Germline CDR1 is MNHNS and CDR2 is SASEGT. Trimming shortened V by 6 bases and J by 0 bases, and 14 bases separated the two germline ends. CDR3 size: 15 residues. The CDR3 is CASRPSFHMNTEAFF. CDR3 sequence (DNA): TGTGCCAGCAGGCCGTCCTTTCATATGAACACTGAAGCTTTCTTT.